This T cell receptor (beta chain) was retrieved from a study of shared clonotypes between healthy human individuals. Profiled with immunoSEQ multiplex PCR; TCRdb holds only in-frame clones, not every one. The sample holds 330,000 or so clones, about 70% seen once. Germline CDR1 reads SNHLY; CDR2 reads FYNNEI. The V end lost 2 bases, the J end lost 8 bases, and 5 bases lay between the germline ends. The CDR3 has 11 residues. A remark on this clone: Its cognate antigen is unknown.

Study-level findings and limits: Blood alone was sampled, and tissue repertoires likely differ.

The chain employs TRBV2 and TRBJ2-3; D gene ambiguous. The TCR comes from a man between 25 and 39 years old in good health. Sequenced: memory CD4+ T cells sorted from blood. Subset in this sample: CD45RA-negative fraction. The DNA for the CDR3 is TGTGCCAGCAGTGAACAGGCTACGCAGTATTTT. It is translated as CASSEQATQYF. Filled out from reference TRBV2 and TRBJ2-3, the complete variable domain reads EPEVTQTPSHQVTQMGQEVILRCVPISNHLYFYWYRQILGQKVEFLVSFYNNEISEKSEIFDDQFSVERPDGSNFTLKIRSTKLEDSAMYFCASSEQATQYFGPGTRLTVL.